This T cell receptor (beta chain) comes out of a study of cytomegalovirus exposure and HLA in healthy donors. Across the whole study: In a later analysis, it was reported that the roughly 130 validation repertoires had been produced on the same platform as the 670 or so repertoires belonging to the first cohort.

Here immunoSEQ multiplex PCR was the method, and the copy in TCRdb shows in-frame clones only, minus some. The table lists roughly 330,000 clones, about nine tenths of them singletons. About this clone: Its matching antigen is unknown.

The germline gives CDR1 MDHEN, CDR2 SYDVKM. Trimming took off 6 bases at V and 5 bases at J, with 19 bases between the two ends. The CDR3 loop spans 15 amino acids. Points from the study as a whole: The finding came from a later analysis; first-cohort TCR clusters tended to co-occur in the approximately 120 validation repertoires. Researchers reported that a few CMV-associated chains were confirmed in vitro as CMV antigen-specific. For cytomegalovirus status, the classifier reportedly gave diagnoses with high specificity and sensitivity.

The clonotype was recovered from a woman in her twenties or thirties in good health and CMV-seropositive. Sequencing used PBMCs. The chain has TRBV28 and TRBJ2-5; D gene uncertain. The CDR3 is CASSSLTPRSETQYF. DNA for the CDR3: TGTGCCAGCAGCTCTCTAACACCCCGGTCGGAGACCCAGTACTTC. Full variable domain (rest looked up from reference TRBV28 and TRBJ2-5): DVKVTQSSRYLVKRTGEKVFLECVQDMDHENMFWYRQDPGLGLRLIYFSYDVKMKEKGDIPEGYSVSREKKERFSLILESASTNQTSMYLCASSSLTPRSETQYFGPGTRLLVL.